The 27 T cell receptor beta chains given below trace back to one sample, sequenced in a study of shared clonotypes between healthy human individuals. The method was immunoSEQ multiplex PCR; TCRdb's version includes in-frame clones alone and lacks a portion of them. The sample lists some 500,000 clones; 70% to 85% were seen once. Sequencing input: PBMCs. Receptor source: a woman in her thirties or forties in good health. Some clones in this sample may be carry-over from other donors' samples.

This chain uses TRBV6-7 with TRBJ1-2, with 7 nucleotides matching TRBD1. TRBV6-7 counts as an open reading frame of uncertain function. V lost 7 bases, J lost 3 bases, and 5 bases stayed unmatched. The CDR3 is 13 residues long. The CDR3 coding sequence is TGTGCCAGCACAGGGGGGGAAGACTATGGCTACACCTTC. Residues: CASTGGEDYGYTF.

This clone was counted once. J is TRBJ2-1 and V is TRBV4-3; 10 bases fit TRBD2. The CDR3 spans 16 residues. V gave up 1 base and J gave up 7 bases; unmatched junction bases: 7. Germline V gene sequence: CDR1 LGHNA, CDR2 YSLEER. The CDR3 coding sequence is TGCGCCAGCAGCCAAGCCCTAGCGGGAGCTGATAATGAGCAGTTCTTC. Translating gives CASSQALAGADNEQFF.

The V call is TRBV30, the J call TRBJ2-1, with D maybe TRBD2 (6 bases). This CDR3 spans 16 amino acids. Trimming pared 0 bases from V and 5 bases from J, leaving 17 bases between. Looked up from germline, CDR1 is GTSNPN and CDR2 is SVGIG (reference sequence). CDR3 loop: CAWSVFLGTGNNEQFF. In DNA form, the CDR3 reads TGTGCCTGGAGTGTATTTCTTGGGACTGGAAACAATGAGCAGTTCTTC.

The chain uses TRBV5-1 and TRBJ2-2; 12 bases are a match to TRBD2. The germline V gene has CDR1 SGHRS and CDR2 YFSETQ. The CDR3 covers 15 residues. Trimming removed 2 bases from V and 6 bases from J; junction bases left unmatched: 2. Here the CDR3 reads CASSLLAGGSGELFF. As DNA, the CDR3 is TGCGCCAGCAGCTTACTAGCGGGAGGCTCCGGGGAGCTGTTTTTT.

The V and J genes are TRBV2 and TRBJ2-2, with D maybe TRBD1 (6 bases). Trimming cost V 4 bases and J 9 bases, with 21 bases left between them. Looked up from germline, CDR1 is SNHLY and CDR2 is FYNNEI. The CDR3 is 16 residues long. CDR3 amino acids: CASSGTVGARGRELFF. The CDR3 region has the DNA TGTGCCAGCAGTGGTACAGTGGGGGCCCGGGGCCGGGAGCTGTTTTTT.

The rearrangement joins TRBV10-3 to TRBJ2-2, with D maybe TRBD1 (8 bases). The V and J ends lost 10 bases and 6 bases respectively, with 15 bases between them. The CDR3 totals 13 residues. The germline gives CDR1 ENHRY, CDR2 SYGVKD. The CDR3 nucleotides read TGTGCCACCAGGACAGGGAGGGCCGGGGAGCTGTTTTTT. Translating gives CATRTGRAGELFF.

The rearrangement links TRBV5-4 to TRBJ2-7; TRBD2 matches 9 bases. V lost 4 bases, J lost 5 bases, and 13 bases stayed unmatched. Germline CDR1 and CDR2: SGHNT and YYREEE (reference sequence). The length of the CDR3 is 16 residues. The CDR3, as DNA: TGTGCCAGCAGCCCGAGGGTTAGCGGGAGTAACCACGAGCAGTACTTC. Its protein is CASSPRVSGSNHEQYF.

The chain employs TRBV28 and TRBJ2-4, with D possibly being TRBD1 or TRBD2 (5 bases each). This CDR3 spans 17 amino acids. The V and J ends lost 6 bases and 0 bases respectively, with 18 bases between them. From germline, CDR1 is MDHEN and CDR2 SYDVKM. CDR3 amino acids: CASSSRGSFLAKNIQYF. The CDR3 DNA reads TGTGCCAGCAGCTCTCGGGGCAGTTTTCTAGCCAAAAACATTCAGTACTTC.

V gene TRBV27 combines with J gene TRBJ2-7, with TRBD2 matching over 9 bases. V was clipped by 9 bases and J by 5 bases; unmatched bases: 11. Germline V lookup: CDR1 MNHEY, CDR2 SMNVEV (reference sequence). The CDR3 consists of 14 residues. CDR3 nucleotides: TGTGCCAGTCTGGGGCTAGCGGGAAGCCACGAGCAGTACTTC. Its translation: CASLGLAGSHEQYF.

This clone showed up just once. The rearrangement uses TRBV6-5 and TRBJ2-1; the D is unclear. V was clipped by 2 bases and J by 5 bases, with 7 bases between them. Germline CDR1 is MNHEY and CDR2 is SVGAGI. This CDR3 is 13 amino acids long. This chain's CDR3 is CASSYIPHNEQFF. The CDR3 DNA is TGTGCCAGCAGTTACATACCCCACAATGAGCAGTTCTTC.

This clone was counted ten times or more. The CDR3 here is CASRFSGSSYEQYF. CDR3 nucleotides: TGTGCCAGCAGATTTAGCGGGAGCTCCTACGAGCAGTACTTC. The J gene is TRBJ2-7, the V gene TRBV7-2; 9 bases agree with TRBD2. V lost 6 bases and J lost 0; bases outside the gene matches: 3. Germline CDR1 reads SGHTA; CDR2 reads FQGNSA. CDR3 length: 14 residues.

This clone was seen a single time. The sample has other DNA sequences that encode this CDR3 too. This chain connects TRBV5-4 to TRBJ2-5; D is unclear. V lost 2 bases to trimming and J lost 4 bases, with 9 bases between them. CDR3 length equals 13 residues. Per the germline V gene, CDR1 is SGHNT and CDR2 is YYREEE (reference sequence). CDR3 loop: CASSLRGLETQYF. The DNA of the CDR3 is TGTGCCAGCAGCTTAAGAGGATTAGAGACCCAGTACTTC.

In regard to this clone: This sequence may be a read error, since a much larger clone differs from it by one base. The chain has TRBV30 and TRBJ1-4; 7 bases match TRBD1. The CDR3 is made up of 17 amino acids. Germline-derived CDR1 and CDR2 are GTSNPN and SVGIG (reference sequence). The CDR3 protein is CALSVNRGHATNEKLFF. In DNA form, the CDR3 reads TGTGCCTTGAGTGTTAACAGGGGCCATGCAACTAATGAAAAACTGTTTTTT.

The rearrangement uses TRBV28 and TRBJ1-4; no clear D gene. Germline V gene data show CDR1 as MDHEN and CDR2 as SYDVKM. V lost 5 bases and J 7 bases, leaving 20 bases between the germline ends. This CDR3 is 16 amino acids long. The CDR3 reads CASSPQDPSRGEKLFF. The DNA of the CDR3 is TGTGCCAGCAGTCCCCAGGACCCCTCCCGAGGTGAAAAACTGTTTTTT.

This clone was picked up one time. This sequence joins TRBV9 and TRBJ2-3, with 14 bases lining up with TRBD2. This CDR3 region has 15 residues. Germline V CDR1 and CDR2: SGDLS, YYNGEE. Trimming took 6 bases from V and 1 from J; bases not matched to a gene: 1. CDR3 in DNA: TGTGCCAGCACGACTAGCGGGAGGGGCACAGATACGCAGTATTTT. This codes for CASTTSGRGTDTQYF. The whole variable domain, filled in from reference TRBV9 and TRBJ2-3, reads DSGVTQTPKHLITATGQRVTLRCSPRSGDLSVYWYQQSLDQGLQFLIQYYNGEERAKGNILERFSAQQFPDLHSELNLSSLELGDSALYFCASTTSGRGTDTQYFGPGTRLTVL.

The chain is built from TRBV9 and TRBJ2-2; D gene uncertain. The germline CDR1 and CDR2 sequences are SGDLS and YYNGEE. Deletions cut 1 base from V and 0 bases from J, with 10 bases between. The CDR3 is made up of 16 amino acids. CDR3 region: CASSVTHTANTGELFF. In DNA form, the CDR3 reads TGTGCCAGCAGCGTAACTCATACAGCGAACACCGGGGAGCTGTTTTTT.

This chain connects TRBV18 to TRBJ2-5; TRBD2 matches at 10 bases. The end of the DNA is better explained by TRBJ2-7, so the J call may be wrong. In germline, CDR1 is KGHSH, CDR2 LQKENI. The CDR3 contains 15 residues. The CDR3: CASSLPLAGGNEQYF. CDR3 sequence (DNA): TGTGCCAGCTCACTACCCTTAGCGGGAGGTAACGAGCAGTACTTC.

The chain has TRBV5-1 and TRBJ2-1, with TRBD2 identical over 11 bases. The CDR3 length is 15 residues. With V trimmed by 4 bases and J by 4 bases, 4 bases remained unmatched. Germline V lookup: CDR1 SGHRS, CDR2 YFSETQ. The DNA for the CDR3 is TGCGCCAGCAGCCCGACTAGCGGGGATTACAATGAGCAGTTCTTC. This translates into CASSPTSGDYNEQFF.

This clone was counted between two and nine times. The CDR3: CASQSTGRTGELFF. The CDR3 nucleotides are TGTGCCAGCCAATCGACAGGGCGCACCGGGGAGCTGTTTTTT. J is TRBJ2-2 and V is TRBV11-2; 7 bases agree with TRBD1. The germline gives CDR1 SGHAT, CDR2 FQNNGV. V lost 8 bases and J lost 4; bases outside the gene matches: 7. The CDR3 is 14 amino acids.

The chain uses TRBV10-3 and TRBJ2-7, with 11 positions matching TRBD2. The CDR3 extends over 16 amino acids. Per the germline V gene, CDR1 is ENHRY and CDR2 is SYGVKD. Trimming removed 10 bases from V and 1 base from J; junction bases left unmatched: 12. The CDR3 sequence: CATFDWTSGPSYEQYF. The CDR3 nucleotides read TGTGCCACGTTCGATTGGACTAGCGGGCCATCCTACGAGCAGTACTTC.

The V call is TRBV11-2, the J call TRBJ1-3; D not resolved. Per germline, CDR1 SGHAT and CDR2 FQNNGV. CDR3 length equals 14 residues. Trimming pared 4 bases from V and 4 bases from J, leaving 11 bases between. CDR3 protein: CASSSPRGGNTIYF. CDR3 bases: TGTGCCAGCAGCTCCCCACGCGGCGGAAACACCATATATTTT.

CDR3 protein: CASSLGQTYNEQFF. In DNA, the CDR3 is TGTGCCAGCAGCTTGGGACAGACCTACAATGAGCAGTTCTTC. The chain recombines TRBV5-4 with TRBJ2-1; D is possibly TRBD1 (5 bases). Trimming stripped 0 bases from V and 2 bases from J, with 6 bases between. Germline V gives CDR1 SGHNT, CDR2 YYREEE (reference sequence). The CDR3 totals 14 residues.

This chain links TRBV11-3 with TRBJ2-5; either TRBD1 or TRBD2 may fit D (5 bases each). The CDR3 extends over 14 amino acids. Deletions cut 4 bases from V and 6 bases from J, with 15 bases between. CDR1 and CDR2 (germline): SGHNT, YENEEA. CDR3: CASSSGTRGQTQYF. In nucleotides, the CDR3 is TGTGCCAGCAGCTCCGGGACGCGTGGCCAGACCCAGTACTTC.

V and J are TRBV2 and TRBJ1-3, with D possibly matching TRBD1 (5 bases). The CDR3 consists of 16 residues. Trimming pared 3 bases from V and 0 bases from J, leaving 12 bases between. The germline V gene encodes CDR1 SNHLY and CDR2 FYNNEI. The CDR3 reads CASSEIRGSSGNTIYF. The CDR3 DNA reads TGTGCCAGCAGTGAGATTAGGGGCAGCTCTGGAAACACCATATATTTT.

The chain links TRBV30 to TRBJ2-3, with D possibly matching TRBD1 (5 bases). Trimming removed 0 bases at V and 3 bases at J, with 7 bases between. The CDR3 extends over 13 amino acids. Germline CDR1 GTSNPN, CDR2 SVGIG (reference sequence). CDR3: CAWSVKGTDTQYF. Written as DNA, the CDR3 is TGTGCCTGGAGTGTGAAGGGGACAGATACGCAGTATTTT.

The chain combines TRBV13 with TRBJ1-3, with D perhaps matching TRBD1 (5 bases). The CDR3 consists of 14 residues. V lost 3 bases and J lost 4, with 10 bases in between. Per germline, CDR1 PRHDT and CDR2 FYEKMQ (reference sequence). Written as DNA, the CDR3 is TGTGCCAGCAGCTTTCAGGGCGTCGGAAACACCATATATTTT. It is translated as CASSFQGVGNTIYF.

The chain combines TRBV19 with TRBJ2-2; the D gene is possibly TRBD1 (5 bases). V was cut by 7 bases and J by 3 bases, with 6 bases left in between. The germline CDR1 and CDR2 sequences are LNHDA and SQIVND (reference sequence). The CDR3 has 12 residues. CDR3 DNA sequence: TGTGCCAGTAAAGGGGACACCGGGGAGCTGTTTTTT. Translation gives CASKGDTGELFF.